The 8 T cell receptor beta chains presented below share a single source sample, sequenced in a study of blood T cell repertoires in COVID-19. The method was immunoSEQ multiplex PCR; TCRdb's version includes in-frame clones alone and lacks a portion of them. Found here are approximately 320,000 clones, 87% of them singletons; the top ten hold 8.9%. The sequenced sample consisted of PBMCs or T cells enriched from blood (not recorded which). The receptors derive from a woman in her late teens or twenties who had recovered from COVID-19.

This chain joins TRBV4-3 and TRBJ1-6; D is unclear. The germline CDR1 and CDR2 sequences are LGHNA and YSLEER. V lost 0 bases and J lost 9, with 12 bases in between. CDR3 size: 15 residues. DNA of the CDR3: TGCGCCAGCAGCCAAGATTTCTCGCTACGTTCACCCCTCCACTTT. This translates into CASSQDFSLRSPLHF.

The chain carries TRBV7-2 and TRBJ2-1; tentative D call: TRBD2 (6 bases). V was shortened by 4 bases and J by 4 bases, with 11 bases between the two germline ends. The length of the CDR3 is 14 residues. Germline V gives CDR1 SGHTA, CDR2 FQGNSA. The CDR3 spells CASSSAGPYNEQFF. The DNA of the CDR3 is TGTGCCAGCAGCTCCGCGGGGCCTTACAATGAGCAGTTCTTC.

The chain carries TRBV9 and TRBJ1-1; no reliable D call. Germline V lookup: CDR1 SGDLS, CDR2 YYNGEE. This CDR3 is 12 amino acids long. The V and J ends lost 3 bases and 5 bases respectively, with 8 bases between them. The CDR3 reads CASSGRYTEAFF. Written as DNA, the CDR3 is TGTGCCAGCAGCGGGAGGTATACTGAAGCTTTCTTT.

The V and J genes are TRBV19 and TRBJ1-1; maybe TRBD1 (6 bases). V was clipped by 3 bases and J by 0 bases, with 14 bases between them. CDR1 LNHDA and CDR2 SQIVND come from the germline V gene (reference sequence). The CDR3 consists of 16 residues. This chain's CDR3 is CASSMAGAPMNTEAFF. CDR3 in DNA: TGTGCCAGTAGTATGGCAGGGGCGCCTATGAACACTGAAGCTTTCTTT.

The CDR3, as DNA: TGTGCCAGCAGTTTCACAGTCGATGAGCAGTTCTTC. Amino acid sequence: CASSFTVDEQFF. The V gene is TRBV27, the J gene TRBJ2-1, with D unclear. Germline values: CDR1 MNHEY, CDR2 SMNVEV (reference sequence). The ends were cut back, 3 bases at V and 8 bases at J, with 8 bases in the middle. The CDR3 loop spans 12 amino acids.

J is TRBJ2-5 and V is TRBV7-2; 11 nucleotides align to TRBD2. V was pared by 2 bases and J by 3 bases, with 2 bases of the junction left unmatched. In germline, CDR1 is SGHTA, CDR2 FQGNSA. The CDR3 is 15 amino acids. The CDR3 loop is CASSLRLAGKETQYF. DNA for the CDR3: TGTGCCAGCAGCTTAAGACTAGCGGGGAAAGAGACCCAGTACTTC.

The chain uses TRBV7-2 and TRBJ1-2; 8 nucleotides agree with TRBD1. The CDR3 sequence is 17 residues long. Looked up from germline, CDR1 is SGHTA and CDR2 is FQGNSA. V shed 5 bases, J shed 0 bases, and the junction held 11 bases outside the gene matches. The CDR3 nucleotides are TGTGCCAGCAGCCAAAACTCCGGGACAGGAGCTAACTATGGCTACACCTTC. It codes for CASSQNSGTGANYGYTF.

The CDR3: CASWTGYYSNQPQHF. The DNA for the CDR3 is TGTGCCAGCTGGACGGGATACTATAGCAATCAGCCCCAGCATTTT. The rearrangement uses TRBV5-5 and TRBJ1-5; D ambiguous. CDR1 SGHKS and CDR2 YYEKEE come from the germline V gene (reference sequence). The CDR3 is 15 amino acids. V lost 7 bases to trimming and J lost 0 bases, with 14 bases between them.